This T cell receptor beta chain was sequenced for a study of T cell responses to AZD1222 COVID-19 vaccine. Points on this clone: The antigen remains undetermined.

The method was immunoSEQ multiplex PCR; TCRdb's version includes in-frame clones alone and lacks a portion of them. The data contain about 130,000 clones, approximately 90% of them singletons. Study conclusions and caveats: Donor demographics were predominantly white British with a female majority; clonal diversity may be underestimated. Sampling captured repertoires only after the peak T cell response. Spike regions recognized by vaccine-associated CD4 TCRs spanned the protein, led by 160-218 and 743-854.

This clonotype was obtained from an adult in good health. This material consisted of peripheral blood, taken on day 0 of AZD1222 vaccination.

In nucleotides, the CDR3 is TGTGCCACCCGCTGGGGCAGAGCTAACTATGGCTACACCTTC. Its translation: CATRWGRANYGYTF. The chain carries TRBV28 and TRBJ1-2, with D possibly matching TRBD1 (5 bases). CDR3 length: 14 amino acids. Germline-derived CDR1 and CDR2 are MDHEN and SYDVKM. V was cut by 10 bases and J by 0 bases, with 15 bases left in between.